This passage covers 2 T cell receptor beta chains from one sample sequenced in a study of blood T cells in healthy people across ages. The use of a sample-barcoded 5' primer and a J-beta primer mix characterized a second PCR of roughly 6 to 11 cycles. TCRdb itself ran the 5' RACE reads through MiXCR, one entry per CDR3 protein. The table has fewer than 1,000,000 distinct CDR3 sequences, more than 40% seen once. The specimen was blood. All receptors derive from a man in his 60s in good health.

The chain recombines TRBV11-2 with TRBJ2-3, with TRBD2 as a possible D gene (5 bases). CDR3 length equals 15 residues. V was shortened by 5 bases and J by 2 bases, with 14 bases between the two germline ends. The germline V gene has CDR1 SGHAT and CDR2 FQNNGV. The CDR3 DNA sequence: TGTGCCAGCAGCCAGACCGGGATAAACACAGATACGCAGTATTTT. This gives the protein CASSQTGINTDTQYF.

This chain connects TRBV20-1 to TRBJ1-2; D gene ambiguous. The CDR3 length is 14 residues. V lost 1 base, J lost 2 bases, and 11 bases lay in between. Looked up from germline, CDR1 is DFQATT and CDR2 is SNEGSKA (reference sequence). The CDR3 region is CSARVRVDNYGYTF. The CDR3 DNA sequence: TGCAGTGCTAGAGTTCGGGTGGACAACTATGGCTACACCTTC.